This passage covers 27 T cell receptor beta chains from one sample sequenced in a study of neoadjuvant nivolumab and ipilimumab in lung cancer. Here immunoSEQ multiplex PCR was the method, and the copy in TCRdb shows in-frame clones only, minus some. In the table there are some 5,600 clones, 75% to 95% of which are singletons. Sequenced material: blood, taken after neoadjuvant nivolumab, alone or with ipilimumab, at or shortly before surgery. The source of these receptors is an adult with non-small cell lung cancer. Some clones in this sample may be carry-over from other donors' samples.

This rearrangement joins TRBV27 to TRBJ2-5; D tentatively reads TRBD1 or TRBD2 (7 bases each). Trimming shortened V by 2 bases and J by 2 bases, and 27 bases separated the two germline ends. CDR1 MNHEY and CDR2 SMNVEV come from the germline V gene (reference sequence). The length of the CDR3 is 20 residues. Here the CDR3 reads CASSLTPMAGRDRTQETQYF. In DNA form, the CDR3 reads TGTGCCAGCAGTTTAACCCCCATGGCGGGGAGGGACAGAACACAAGAGACCCAGTACTTC.

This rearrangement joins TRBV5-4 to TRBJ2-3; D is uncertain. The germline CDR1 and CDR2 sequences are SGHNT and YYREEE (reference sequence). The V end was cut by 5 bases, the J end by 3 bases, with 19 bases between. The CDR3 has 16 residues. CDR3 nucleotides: TGTGCCAGCAGTCGTACTCTGAGGATCGAAACAGATACGCAGTATTTT. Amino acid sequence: CASSRTLRIETDTQYF.

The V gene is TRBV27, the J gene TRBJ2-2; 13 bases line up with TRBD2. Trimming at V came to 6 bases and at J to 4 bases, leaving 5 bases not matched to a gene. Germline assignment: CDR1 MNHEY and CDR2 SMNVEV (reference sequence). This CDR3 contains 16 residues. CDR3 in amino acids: CASREGLAGVTGELFF. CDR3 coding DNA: TGTGCCAGCAGAGAAGGACTAGCGGGAGTCACCGGGGAGCTGTTTTTT.

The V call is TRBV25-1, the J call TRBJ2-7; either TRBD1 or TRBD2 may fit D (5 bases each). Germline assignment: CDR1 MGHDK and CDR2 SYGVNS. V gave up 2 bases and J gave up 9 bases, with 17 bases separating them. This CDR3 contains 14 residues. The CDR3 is CASSESVGAGAQYF. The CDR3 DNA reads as TGTGCCAGCAGTGAAAGTGTTGGGGCGGGCGCGCAGTACTTC.

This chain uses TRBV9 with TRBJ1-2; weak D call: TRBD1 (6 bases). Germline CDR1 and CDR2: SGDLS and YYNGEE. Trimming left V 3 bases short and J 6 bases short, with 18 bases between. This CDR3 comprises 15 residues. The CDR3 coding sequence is TGTGCCAGCAGCGCCCTCGGGGGCAGGGGCCATGGCTACACCTTC. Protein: CASSALGGRGHGYTF.

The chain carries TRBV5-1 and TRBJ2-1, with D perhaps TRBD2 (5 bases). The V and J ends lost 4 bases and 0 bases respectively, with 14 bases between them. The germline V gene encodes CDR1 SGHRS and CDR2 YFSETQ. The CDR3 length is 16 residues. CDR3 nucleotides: TGCGCCAGCAGCCTTACTAGTTCGAGCTCCTACAATGAGCAGTTCTTC. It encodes CASSLTSSSSYNEQFF.

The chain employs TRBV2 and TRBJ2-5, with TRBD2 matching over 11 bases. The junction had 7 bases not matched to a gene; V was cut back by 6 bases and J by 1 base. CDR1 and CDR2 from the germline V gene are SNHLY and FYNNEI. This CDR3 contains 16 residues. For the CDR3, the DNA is TGTGCCAGCAGCGCCAGACTAGCGGGGCTCCAAGAGACCCAGTACTTC. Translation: CASSARLAGLQETQYF.

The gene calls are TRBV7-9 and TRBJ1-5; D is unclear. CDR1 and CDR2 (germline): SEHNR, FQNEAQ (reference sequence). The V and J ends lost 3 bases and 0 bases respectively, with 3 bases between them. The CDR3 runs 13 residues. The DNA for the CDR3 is TGTGCCAGCAGCTTGAATAGCAATCAGCCCCAGCATTTT. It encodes CASSLNSNQPQHF.

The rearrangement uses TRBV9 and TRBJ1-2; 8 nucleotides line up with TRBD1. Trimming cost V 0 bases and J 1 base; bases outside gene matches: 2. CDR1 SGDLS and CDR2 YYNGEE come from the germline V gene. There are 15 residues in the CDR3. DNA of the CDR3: TGTGCCAGCAGCGTAGGACAGGGGTTTAACTATGGCTACACCTTC. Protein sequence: CASSVGQGFNYGYTF.

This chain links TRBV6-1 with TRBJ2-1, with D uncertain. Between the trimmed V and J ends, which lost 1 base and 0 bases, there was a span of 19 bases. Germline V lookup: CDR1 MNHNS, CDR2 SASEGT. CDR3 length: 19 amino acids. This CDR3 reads CASSEDPAGLYASYNEQFF. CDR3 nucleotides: TGTGCCAGCAGTGAAGACCCTGCTGGGCTGTACGCCTCCTACAATGAGCAGTTCTTC.

Here the CDR3 reads CASSLRGSTGELFF. The CDR3 DNA reads TGCGCCAGCAGCTTGCGGGGAAGCACCGGGGAGCTGTTTTTT. V is TRBV5-1 and J is TRBJ2-2, with D possibly being TRBD2 (5 bases). The germline CDR1 and CDR2 sequences are SGHRS and YFSETQ. The CDR3 runs 14 residues. Trimming took off 1 base at V and 4 bases at J, with 8 bases between the two ends.

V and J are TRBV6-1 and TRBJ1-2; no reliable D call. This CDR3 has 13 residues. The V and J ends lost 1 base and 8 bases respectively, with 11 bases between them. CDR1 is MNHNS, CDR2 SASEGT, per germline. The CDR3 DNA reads TGTGCCAGCAGTGAAGTCTTGATGGGCGGCTACACCTTC. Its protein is CASSEVLMGGYTF.

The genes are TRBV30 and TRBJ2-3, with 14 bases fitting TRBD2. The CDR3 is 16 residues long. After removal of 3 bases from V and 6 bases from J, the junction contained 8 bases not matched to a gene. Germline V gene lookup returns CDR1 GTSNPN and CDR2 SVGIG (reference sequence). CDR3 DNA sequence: TGTGCCTGGAGGTTGGGACTAGCGGGAGTCGGGGATACGCAGTATTTT. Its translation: CAWRLGLAGVGDTQYF.

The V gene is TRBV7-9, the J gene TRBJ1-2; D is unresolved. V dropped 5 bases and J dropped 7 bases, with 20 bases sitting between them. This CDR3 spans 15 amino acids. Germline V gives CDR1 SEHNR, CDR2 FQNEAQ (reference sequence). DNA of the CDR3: TGTGCCAGCAGCCACGAGACAATAAACTATGTTGGCTACACCTTC. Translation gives CASSHETINYVGYTF.

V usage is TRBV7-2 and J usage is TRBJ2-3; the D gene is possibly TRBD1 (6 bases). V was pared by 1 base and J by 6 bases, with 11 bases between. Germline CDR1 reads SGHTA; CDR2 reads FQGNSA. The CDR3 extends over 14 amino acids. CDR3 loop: CASSLVQGDDTQYF. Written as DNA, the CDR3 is TGTGCCAGCAGCTTAGTACAGGGAGACGATACGCAGTATTTT.

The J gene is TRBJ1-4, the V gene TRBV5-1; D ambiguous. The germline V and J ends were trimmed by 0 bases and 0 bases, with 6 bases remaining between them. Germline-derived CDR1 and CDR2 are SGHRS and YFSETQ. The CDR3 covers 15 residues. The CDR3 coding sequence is TGCGCCAGCAGCTTGGGGACCCCAACTAATGAAAAACTGTTTTTT. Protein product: CASSLGTPTNEKLFF.

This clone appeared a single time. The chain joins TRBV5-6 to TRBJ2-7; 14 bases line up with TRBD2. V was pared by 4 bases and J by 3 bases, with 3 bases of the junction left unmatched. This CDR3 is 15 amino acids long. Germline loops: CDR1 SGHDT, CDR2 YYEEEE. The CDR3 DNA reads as TGTGCCAGCAGCACTGGGACTAGCGGGAGCTACGAGCAGTACTTC. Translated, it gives CASSTGTSGSYEQYF.

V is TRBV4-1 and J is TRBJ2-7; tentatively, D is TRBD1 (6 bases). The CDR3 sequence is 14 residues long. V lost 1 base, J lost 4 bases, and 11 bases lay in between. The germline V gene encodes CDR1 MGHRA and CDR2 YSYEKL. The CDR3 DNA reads TGCGCCAGCAGCCAAGCAGGGGCGAATTACGAGCAGTACTTC. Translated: CASSQAGANYEQYF.

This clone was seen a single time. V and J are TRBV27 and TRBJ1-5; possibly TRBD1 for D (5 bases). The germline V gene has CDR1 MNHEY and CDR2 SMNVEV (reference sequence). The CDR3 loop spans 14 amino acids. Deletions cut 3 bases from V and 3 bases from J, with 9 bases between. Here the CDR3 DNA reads TGTGCCAGCAGTTTTGGGGGAGCCAATCAGCCCCAGCATTTT. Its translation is CASSFGGANQPQHF.

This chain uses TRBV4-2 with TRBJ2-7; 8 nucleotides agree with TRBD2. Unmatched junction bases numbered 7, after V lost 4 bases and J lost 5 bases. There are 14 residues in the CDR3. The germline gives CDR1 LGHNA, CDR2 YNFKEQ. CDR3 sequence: CASSPRTSQDEQYF. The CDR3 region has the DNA TGTGCCAGCAGCCCAAGGACTAGCCAAGACGAGCAGTACTTC.

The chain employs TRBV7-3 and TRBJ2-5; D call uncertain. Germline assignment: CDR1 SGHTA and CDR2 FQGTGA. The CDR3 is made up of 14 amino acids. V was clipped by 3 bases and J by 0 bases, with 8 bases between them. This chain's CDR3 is CASSFNSNQETQYF. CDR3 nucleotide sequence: TGTGCCAGCAGCTTTAACAGTAACCAAGAGACCCAGTACTTC.

CDR3 loop: CASSLAGGNTEAFF. The CDR3 DNA reads TGTGCCAGCAGCTTAGCGGGGGGGAACACTGAAGCTTTCTTT. The chain joins TRBV7-8 to TRBJ1-1; tentatively, D is TRBD1 (5 bases). Per germline, CDR1 SGHVS and CDR2 FQNEAQ. Trimming removed 0 bases at V and 1 base at J, with 6 bases between. The CDR3 is 14 residues long.

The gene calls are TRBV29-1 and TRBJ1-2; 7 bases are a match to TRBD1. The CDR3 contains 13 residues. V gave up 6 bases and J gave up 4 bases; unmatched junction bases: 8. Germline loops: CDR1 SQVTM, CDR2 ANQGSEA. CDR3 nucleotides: TGCAGCGTAGCGACAGGGTTCGGCTATGGCTACACCTTC. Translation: CSVATGFGYGYTF.

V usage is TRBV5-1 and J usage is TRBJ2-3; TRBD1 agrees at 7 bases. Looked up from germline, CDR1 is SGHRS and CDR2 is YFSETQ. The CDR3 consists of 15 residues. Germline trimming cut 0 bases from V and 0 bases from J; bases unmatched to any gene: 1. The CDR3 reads CASSLAGQSTDTQYF. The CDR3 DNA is TGCGCCAGCAGCTTGGCGGGACAGAGCACAGATACGCAGTATTTT.

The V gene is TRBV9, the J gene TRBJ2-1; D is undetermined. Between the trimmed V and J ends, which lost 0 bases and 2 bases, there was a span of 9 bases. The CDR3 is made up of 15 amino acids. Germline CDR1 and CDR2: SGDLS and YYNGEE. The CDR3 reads CASSVAVLAYNEQFF. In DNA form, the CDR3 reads TGTGCCAGCAGCGTAGCCGTGTTGGCCTACAATGAGCAGTTCTTC.

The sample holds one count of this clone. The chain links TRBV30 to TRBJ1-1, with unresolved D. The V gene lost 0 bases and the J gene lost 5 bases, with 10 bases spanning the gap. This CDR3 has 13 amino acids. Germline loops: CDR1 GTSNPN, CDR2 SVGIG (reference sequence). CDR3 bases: TGTGCCTGGAGTGTATCGGAAGAGACTGAAGCTTTCTTT. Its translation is CAWSVSEETEAFF.

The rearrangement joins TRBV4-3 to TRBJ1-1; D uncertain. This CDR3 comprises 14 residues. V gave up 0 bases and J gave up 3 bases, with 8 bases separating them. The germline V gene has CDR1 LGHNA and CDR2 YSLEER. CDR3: CASSQDGGDTEAFF. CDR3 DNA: TGCGCCAGCAGCCAAGATGGCGGGGACACTGAAGCTTTCTTT.